The rows below give T cell receptor beta chains drawn from one sample of a study of follicular helper T cells after annual influenza vaccination. Libraries were prepared by immunoSEQ multiplex PCR; TCRdb keeps only in-frame clonotypes and omits some of them. The sample consists of approximately 810 clones, 80% to 85% of them appearing once. Sequencing used CXCR5+ CD38+ circulating T follicular helper cells from blood, obtained on the day of influenza vaccination. These receptors came from an adult who received the influenza vaccine. CDR3s include the opening cysteine and the closing phenylalanine or tryptophan. D genes are given only for firm matches. The listing skips clone size in some rows; elsewhere it reads once, few, many or a size class.

D gene	clone size	V gene	J gene	CDR3 length	CDR3 protein	CDR3 DNA
.	.	TRBV6-5	TRBJ1-5	13	CASQGGTNQPQHF	TGTGCCAGCCAAGGGGGGACAAATCAGCCCCAGCATTTT
TRBD2	.	TRBV5-1	TRBJ2-7	17	CASSPRSTGGGIYEQYF	TGCGCCAGCAGCCCTCGATCGACGGGCGGGGGGATCTACGAGCAGTACTTC
TRBD2	once	TRBV5-6	TRBJ2-1	15	CASSQGLANYNEQFF	TGTGCCAGCAGCCAGGGACTAGCTAATTACAATGAGCAGTTCTTC
TRBD2	.	TRBV18	TRBJ2-3	17	CASSPQTSGMLVDTQYF	TGTGCCAGCTCACCCCAGACTAGCGGGATGTTGGTGGATACGCAGTATTTT
.	.	TRBV15	TRBJ2-3	13	CATSRDPTDTQYF	TGTGCCACCAGCAGAGACCCGACAGATACGCAGTATTTT
TRBD1	.	TRBV7-9	TRBJ1-6	16	CASSLDRGPGGSPLHF	TGTGCCAGCAGCTTAGACAGAGGACCAGGGGGTTCACCCCTCCACTTT
TRBD1	.	TRBV7-9	TRBJ2-7	17	CASSAGKGTGGSREQYF	TGTGCCAGCAGCGCGGGGAAGGGGACAGGGGGCTCAAGGGAGCAGTACTTC
.	.	TRBV2	TRBJ1-5	14	CASSHSGGNQPQHF	TGTGCCAGCAGTCACTCCGGGGGTAATCAGCCCCAGCATTTT
.	few	TRBV20-1	TRBJ1-1	11	CSARSHTEAFF	TGCAGTGCTAGAAGCCACACTGAAGCTTTCTTT
.	.	TRBV5-6	TRBJ2-3	14	CASRSAGRADTQYF	TGTGCCAGCAGGTCGGCGGGGAGAGCAGATACGCAGTATTTT
.	.	TRBV6-1	TRBJ1-1	15	CASSDPGQPNTEAFF	TGTGCCAGCAGTGACCCCGGACAGCCGAACACTGAAGCTTTCTTT
TRBD1	.	TRBV7-2	TRBJ1-3	15	CASSYQTGPGNTIYF	TGTGCCAGCAGCTACCAGACAGGGCCTGGAAACACCATATATTTT
.	.	TRBV14	TRBJ2-7	13	CASSRWGSYEQYF	TGTGCCAGCAGCCGTTGGGGCTCCTACGAGCAGTACTTC
.	.	TRBV2	TRBJ2-2	13	CASCRYGPGELFF	TGTGCCAGCTGTCGCTATGGCCCCGGGGAGCTGTTTTTT
.	.	TRBV28	TRBJ1-1	11	CASKISTEAFF	TGTGCCAGCAAAATTTCGACTGAAGCTTTCTTT
.	few	TRBV11-2	TRBJ2-2	14	CASSLTVNTGELFF	TGTGCCAGCAGCTTAACTGTGAACACCGGGGAGCTGTTTTTT
.	.	TRBV2	TRBJ1-4	13	CASSERYNEKLFF	TGTGCCAGCAGTGAACGTTACAATGAAAAACTGTTTTTT
.	.	TRBV7-6	TRBJ2-3	12	CASSPTGDTQYF	TGTGCCAGCAGCCCCACCGGGGATACGCAGTATTTT
TRBD1	once	TRBV19	TRBJ2-2	16	CASSTGQPANTGELFF	TGTGCCAGTAGTACGGGACAGCCCGCGAACACCGGGGAGCTGTTTTTT
.	.	TRBV4-3	TRBJ2-2	16	CASSQDWGSNTGELFF	TGCGCCAGCAGCCAAGATTGGGGTTCGAACACCGGGGAGCTGTTTTTT
TRBD1	.	TRBV6-8	TRBJ2-1	15	CASSWTGGLTVQQFF	TGTGCCAGCAGTTGGACAGGGGGCCTTACGGTGCAGCAGTTCTTC
TRBD1	.	TRBV7-9	TRBJ2-7	15	CASSLGGQGSYEQYF	TGTGCCAGCAGCTTAGGAGGACAGGGCTCCTACGAGCAGTACTTC
.	.	TRBV29-1	TRBJ1-1	13	CSVEEWMNTEAFF	TGCAGCGTTGAGGAGTGGATGAACACTGAAGCTTTCTTT
.	.	TRBV1	TRBJ2-6	18	CTSRNESLCTKRANVLTF	TGCACCAGCAGAAATGAGAGTTTGTGCACAAAGCGGGCCAACGTCCTGACTTTC
.	.	TRBV19	TRBJ2-2	12	CASSFLAGELFF	TGTGCCAGTAGTTTTCTCGCCGGGGAGCTGTTTTTT
.	once	TRBV9	TRBJ1-1	12	CASSVGGTEAFF	TGTGCCAGCAGCGTAGGCGGGACTGAAGCTTTCTTT
.	.	TRBV15	TRBJ2-1	14	CATSRDVSGNEQFF	TGTGCCACCAGCAGAGATGTGTCGGGTAATGAGCAGTTCTTC
.	.	TRBV19	TRBJ2-6	15	CASRDGSSGANVLTF	TGTGCCAGTAGGGACGGGAGCTCTGGGGCCAACGTCCTGACTTTC
.	.	TRBV5-8	TRBJ1-1	15	CASSPVGEMNTEAFF	TGTGCCAGCAGCCCAGTAGGGGAGATGAACACTGAAGCTTTCTTT
TRBD1	.	TRBV7-9	TRBJ2-3	14	CASGQGDLTDTQYF	TGTGCCAGCGGACAGGGGGATCTCACAGATACGCAGTATTTT
.	.	TRBV11-3	TRBJ1-1	16	CASSLGYPPENTEAFF	TGTGCCAGCAGCTTAGGATACCCTCCGGAGAACACTGAAGCTTTCTTT
.	.	TRBV14	TRBJ1-2	13	CASSQDLTDGYTF	TGTGCCAGCAGCCAAGATTTAACGGATGGCTACACCTTC
TRBD1	.	TRBV4-3	TRBJ1-5	15	CASSRALTGDQPQHF	TGCGCCAGCAGCCGAGCTTTAACAGGGGATCAGCCCCAGCATTTT
.	.	TRBV19	TRBJ1-6	14	CASNLGLNNSPLHF	TGTGCCAGTAACTTAGGACTCAATAATTCACCCCTCCACTTT
.	few	TRBV5-4	TRBJ1-2	13	CASSLDSGYGYTF	TGTGCCAGCAGCTTGGACAGTGGCTATGGCTACACCTTC
.	.	TRBV12-5	TRBJ2-1	11	CASGPDREQFF	TGTGCTAGTGGTCCCGACAGAGAGCAGTTCTTC
.	.	TRBV7-8	TRBJ2-3	16	CASSLVSPPGTDTQYF	TGTGCCAGCAGCTTGGTTAGCCCCCCGGGGACAGATACGCAGTATTTT
.	.	TRBV7-9	TRBJ1-4	17	CASSPLGYGGSDEKLFF	TGTGCCAGCAGCCCGCTGGGTTATGGGGGGAGCGATGAAAAACTGTTTTTT
.	.	TRBV2	TRBJ1-6	15	CASRRQEYYNSPLHF	TGTGCCAGCAGAAGACAGGAGTATTATAATTCACCCCTCCACTTT
.	.	TRBV7-9	TRBJ2-1	14	CASSLAEVYNEQFF	TGTGCCAGCAGCTTAGCGGAAGTGTACAATGAGCAGTTCTTC
.	.	TRBV20-1	TRBJ2-1	11	CSAEGPLEQFF	TGCAGTGCGGAGGGCCCTCTCGAGCAGTTCTTC
.	.	TRBV11-2	TRBJ2-3	13	CASSYPSADTQYF	TGTGCCAGCAGCTACCCTAGTGCAGATACGCAGTATTTT
.	.	TRBV19	TRBJ1-3	14	CASAAGPTSGTIYF	TGTGCCAGTGCCGCAGGCCCAACAAGTGGGACCATATATTTT
TRBD2	.	TRBV6-1	TRBJ2-3	15	CASSVLAGSPDTQYF	TGTGCCAGCAGTGTGCTAGCGGGGTCCCCCGATACGCAGTATTTT
TRBD1	.	TRBV7-2	TRBJ2-1	13	CASSLGQLNEQFF	TGTGCCAGCAGCTTGGGACAGCTCAATGAGCAGTTCTTC
.	.	TRBV29-1	TRBJ2-1	10	CSVGTSEQFF	TGCAGCGTGGGGACTTCGGAGCAGTTCTTC
.	.	TRBV2	TRBJ1-6	14	CASLRRGDNSPLHF	TGTGCCAGCCTACGGAGGGGTGATAATTCACCCCTCCACTTT
.	.	TRBV9	TRBJ1-6	15	CASSVESSYNSPLHF	TGTGCCAGCAGCGTTGAGAGCTCCTATAATTCACCCCTCCACTTT
.	.	TRBV15	TRBJ1-1	15	CATSIGTASGAEAFF	TGTGCCACCAGCATAGGGACTGCGTCAGGGGCTGAAGCCTTCTTT
.	.	TRBV10-3	TRBJ1-1	12	CAISPQGGQAFF	TGTGCCATCAGTCCCCAGGGCGGACAAGCTTTCTTT
TRBD1	.	TRBV6-5	TRBJ2-3	15	CASSNRGSHTDTQYF	TGTGCCAGCAGTAACAGGGGCTCCCACACAGATACGCAGTATTTT
.	.	TRBV5-1	TRBJ2-3	13	CASSLGGTDTQYF	TGCGCCAGCAGCTTGGGTGGCACAGATACGCAGTATTTT
TRBD1	.	TRBV7-9	TRBJ2-3	14	CASRVTGGRDTQYF	TGTGCCAGCAGAGTGACAGGGGGCAGGGATACGCAGTATTTT
TRBD2	.	TRBV10-3	TRBJ2-5	16	CAISGVAGGGQETQYF	TGTGCCATCAGTGGAGTGGCGGGGGGGGGTCAGGAGACCCAGTACTTC
TRBD2	.	TRBV10-3	TRBJ2-2	15	CAISEAGGRAGELFF	TGTGCCATCAGTGAGGCGGGGGGCAGGGCCGGGGAGCTGTTTTTT
.	.	TRBV19	TRBJ1-5	16	CASSPRQPSANQPQHF	TGTGCCAGTAGTCCCAGACAGCCCTCGGCCAATCAGCCCCAGCATTTT
.	.	TRBV6-6	TRBJ2-2	11	CASSWTGELFF	TGTGCCAGCAGTTGGACCGGGGAGCTGTTTTTT